The rows below give T cell receptor beta chains drawn from one sample of a study of control samples from healthy donors and cancer patients. Method: immunoSEQ multiplex PCR; TCRdb's copy keeps in-frame clones and lacks some. Here the sample spans under 450,000 clones, around 90% being singletons. The sequenced material came from PBMCs. Source of these receptors: a man in his forties with head and neck cancer. Each CDR3 is given with its conserved first and last residue. A D gene is named only where the DNA matches it firmly. Not all rows give a size; the values are once, few, many and, for expanded clones, a class.

j_call clone_size v_call d_call cdr3_nt cdr3_aa
TRBJ2-7 few TRBV6-6 - TGTGCCAGCGTAGACAAAGCCTACGAGCAGTACTTC CASVDKAYEQYF
TRBJ1-6 - TRBV18 - TGTGCCAGCTCAAGGGGGGCACGAGGATTGAATTCACCCCTCCACTTT CASSRGARGLNSPLHF
TRBJ2-3 - TRBV7-7 TRBD2 TGTGCTAGCAGCTTAGGACTAGCGGAGACAGATACGCAGTATTTT CASSLGLAETDTQYF
TRBJ1-1 - TRBV6-5 TRBD1 TGTGCCAGCAGCTCCCCGGGACAGATGAACACTGAAGCTTTCTTT CASSSPGQMNTEAFF
TRBJ2-2 - TRBV19 - TGTGCCAGTAGTTCCGGACACACCGGGGAGCTGTTTTTT CASSSGHTGELFF
TRBJ2-1 - TRBV4-3 TRBD2 TGCGCCAGCAGCCAAACTAGCGGGGGTAACAATGAGCAGTTCTTC CASSQTSGGNNEQFF
TRBJ2-2 - TRBV5-1 TRBD2 TGCGCCAGCAGCTTAACGACTAGCGTAAACACCGGGGAGCTGTTTTTT CASSLTTSVNTGELFF
TRBJ2-7 - TRBV12-2 - TGTGCAAGTCGCACCATTGGGGGGGCTGGGCAGTACTTC CASRTIGGAGQYF
TRBJ2-7 - TRBV12-3/TRBV12-4 - TGTGCCAGCAGTATGGCCTACGAGCAGTACTTC CASSMAYEQYF
TRBJ2-5 - TRBV28 TRBD1 TGTGCCAGCAGTTCCCCGGGACAGGGCGCATCCTGGGAGACCCAGTACTTC CASSSPGQGASWETQYF
TRBJ2-1 - TRBV7-3 TRBD2 TGTGCCAGCAGCCCTTCAGCGGGGGCTTACAATGAGCAGTTCTTC CASSPSAGAYNEQFF
TRBJ2-5 - TRBV24-1 TRBD2 TGTGCCACCAGTGACCCCGGACTAGCGGGGGGACTCCACCAAGAGACCCAGTACTTC CATSDPGLAGGLHQETQYF
TRBJ1-5 few TRBV19 TRBD1 TGTGCCAGTAGAGGGACAGGGGGAGGGCCCCAGCATTTT CASRGTGGGPQHF
TRBJ2-3 - TRBV11-1 - TGTGCCAGCAGCTTATTTCGCCTTGGCACAGATACGCAGTATTTT CASSLFRLGTDTQYF
TRBJ2-3 - TRBV11-3 - TGTGCCAGCAGCTTAGGTAGTAAAACGGATACGCAGTATTTT CASSLGSKTDTQYF
TRBJ2-2 - TRBV19 TRBD1 TGTGCCAGTAGTATAGCGGGACAGACGAACACCGGGGAGCTGTTTTTT CASSIAGQTNTGELFF
TRBJ1-6 few TRBV5-4 - TGTGCCAGCAGCTTGGCGGACTTAGGGGTAGGTCCCAATTCACCCCTCCACTTT CASSLADLGVGPNSPLHF
TRBJ2-3 once TRBV5-5 - TGTGCCAGCAGCCCGGGACCAGATAGCACAGATACGCAGTATTTT CASSPGPDSTDTQYF
TRBJ1-5 - TRBV19 - TGTGCCAGTAGTATAGGCTGGAAGGGGAATCAGCCCCAGCATTTT CASSIGWKGNQPQHF
TRBJ2-5 once TRBV12-3/TRBV12-4 - TGTGCCAGCAGTTTCGTCTGGCGGGAGACCCAGTACTTC CASSFVWRETQYF
TRBJ1-2 - TRBV5-6 - TGTGCCAGCAGCTTGGGGGGAGTGCAACATAACTATGGCTACACCTTC CASSLGGVQHNYGYTF
TRBJ1-5 - TRBV6-5 - TGTGCCAGCAGCTCCCGCGGGGCTTCGAATCAGCCCCAGCATTTT CASSSRGASNQPQHF
TRBJ2-7 once TRBV19 TRBD2 TGTGCCAGTAGTACCCTTCCGGGGGGAGCCTACGAGCAGTACTTC CASSTLPGGAYEQYF
TRBJ1-6 - TRBV28 - TGTGCCAGCACCACGGTTTATTCACCCCTCCACTTT CASTTVYSPLHF
TRBJ1-4 - TRBV7-9 TRBD1 TGTGCCAGCAGCTCTCGACAGGGTATCAACGAAAAACTGTTTTTT CASSSRQGINEKLFF
TRBJ2-1 - TRBV4-2 - TGTGCCAGCATGGCAGAGGTGGGGGCGTCGAGCTCCTACAATGAGCAGTTCTTC CASMAEVGASSSYNEQFF
TRBJ2-7 - TRBV21-1 - TGTGCCAGCAGCAAAGTAAGGGCGCCCTACGAGCAGTACTTC CASSKVRAPYEQYF
TRBJ2-1 - TRBV5-4 - TGTGCCAGCATCGAAAACCGGGACAATGAGCAGTTCTTC CASIENRDNEQFF
TRBJ1-2 once TRBV6-2/TRBV6-3 - TGTGCCAGCAGGCCTACACAGGGTAGTGGCTACACCTTC CASRPTQGSGYTF
TRBJ2-5 - TRBV7-3 - TGTGCCAGCAGCTTAACTGGGAACCAAGAGACCCAGTACTTC CASSLTGNQETQYF
TRBJ2-7 - TRBV30 - TGTGCCTACCTATTCCAAGGCTACGAGCAGTACTTC CAYLFQGYEQYF
TRBJ1-1 - TRBV24-1 - TGTGCCACCAGTGATCTCGGGGGACGGAGGGCTTTCTTT CATSDLGGRRAFF
TRBJ2-3 - TRBV19 TRBD1 TGTGCCAGTAGCTCCACCGGGACAGGGTACGGCACAGATACGCAGTATTTT CASSSTGTGYGTDTQYF
TRBJ2-5 - TRBV6-1 TRBD2 TGTGCCAGCAGTGAACCTCAGCGGGGGGGGCAAGAGACCCAGTACTTC CASSEPQRGGQETQYF
TRBJ2-3 - TRBV6-6 - TGTGCCAGCAGTCAAGGACGGACCACAGATACGCAGTATTTT CASSQGRTTDTQYF
TRBJ1-1 - TRBV2 - TGTGCCAGCAGTGAGGTAGACACTGAAGCTTTCTTT CASSEVDTEAFF
TRBJ1-2 - TRBV28 - TGTGCCAGCAGTTTAACTCGTGGGGTTGGAGGGGGCTACACCTTC CASSLTRGVGGGYTF
TRBJ2-3 - TRBV7-3 - TGTGCCAGCAGCTTAACGTCCGGGAGAACAGATACGCAGTATTTT CASSLTSGRTDTQYF
TRBJ1-6 - TRBV11-2 - TGTGCCAGCAGCCCTCTACAGGGACGGCGGTCACCCCTCCACTTT CASSPLQGRRSPLHF
TRBJ1-1 - TRBV3-1/TRBV3-2 - TGTGCCAGCAGCTCTCCCTACACTGAAGCTTTCTTT CASSSPYTEAFF
TRBJ1-3 - TRBV24-1 - TGTGCCACCAGTGAGGAACCGGGACCCTACGGGAACACCATATATTTT CATSEEPGPYGNTIYF
TRBJ1-1 - TRBV19 TRBD1 TGTGCCAGTAGTCCTTCCGACAGGGGAACTGAAGCTTTCTTT CASSPSDRGTEAFF
TRBJ1-1 - TRBV28 - TGTGCCAGCACCTACCCTTGGCCAATGAACACTGAAGCTTTCTTT CASTYPWPMNTEAFF
TRBJ1-1 few TRBV6-5 - TGTGCCAGCAGTTTACCACCGGGACGGACGAACACTGAAGCTTTCTTT CASSLPPGRTNTEAFF
TRBJ2-7 - TRBV7-9 TRBD2 TGTGCCAGCAGCCAATCTAGCGGGGGGAACGAGCAGTACTTC CASSQSSGGNEQYF
TRBJ1-1 once TRBV7-9 - TGTGCCAGCAGCCCGAGGGTGTCAGGGGCTAACACTGAAGCTTTCTTT CASSPRVSGANTEAFF
TRBJ2-7 - TRBV27 TRBD2 TGTGCCAGCAGCCTATTATCCGGACTAGTCCTGAACGAGCAGTACTTC CASSLLSGLVLNEQYF
TRBJ1-5 - TRBV21-1 - TGTGCCAGCAGCAATATCCGAATTTTGAACGGTGGAAATAGCAATCAGCCCCAGCATTTT CASSNIRILNGGNSNQPQHF
TRBJ2-4 once TRBV11-2 - TGTGCCAGCAGCTTAGATGTGGGGCACTATGGCAACATTCAGTACTTC CASSLDVGHYGNIQYF
TRBJ1-5 - TRBV9 TRBD1 TGTGCCAGCAGCGTAGGGGGACAGGGGGGTCAGCCCCAGCATTTT CASSVGGQGGQPQHF
TRBJ1-2 - TRBV27 - TGTGCCAGCAGTAAAGGGGTTTATAGTTATGGCTACACCTTC CASSKGVYSYGYTF
TRBJ2-3 once TRBV28 - TGTGCCAGCAGATTCCGGGACCTGCAACATACGCAGTATTTT CASRFRDLQHTQYF
TRBJ2-6 - TRBV30 - TGTGCCTGGAGGGATGGACAGAACAACGTCCTGACTTTC CAWRDGQNNVLTF
TRBJ1-1 - TRBV19 - TGTGCCAGTACCCCGTCTAGCTGGGGCACTGAAGCTTTCTTT CASTPSSWGTEAFF